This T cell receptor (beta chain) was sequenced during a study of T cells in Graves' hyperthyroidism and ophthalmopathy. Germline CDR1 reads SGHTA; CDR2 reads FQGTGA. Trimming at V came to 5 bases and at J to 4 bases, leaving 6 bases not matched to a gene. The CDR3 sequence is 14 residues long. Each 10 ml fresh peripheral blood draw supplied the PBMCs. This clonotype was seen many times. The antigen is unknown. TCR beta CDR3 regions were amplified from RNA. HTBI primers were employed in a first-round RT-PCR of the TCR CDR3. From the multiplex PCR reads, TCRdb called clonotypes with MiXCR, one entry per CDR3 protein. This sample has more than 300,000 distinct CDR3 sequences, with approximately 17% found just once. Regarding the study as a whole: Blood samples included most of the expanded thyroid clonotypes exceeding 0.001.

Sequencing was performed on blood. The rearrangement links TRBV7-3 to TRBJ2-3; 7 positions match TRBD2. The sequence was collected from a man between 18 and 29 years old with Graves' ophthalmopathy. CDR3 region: CASSPGLVSDTQYF. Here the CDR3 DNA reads TGTGCCAGCAGCCCCGGACTAGTCTCAGATACGCAGTATTTT.